Shown below are 11 T cell receptor beta chains from a single sample sequenced in a study of OX40 agonist ivuxolimab in advanced cancers. Some clones are missing from TCRdb's copy, which holds only in-frame ones; the method was immunoSEQ multiplex PCR. Of approximately 35,000 clones listed, around 80% are singletons. The specimen comprised CD4+ or CD8+ T cells sorted from blood, sampled in a trial of the OX40 agonist ivuxolimab. The receptors were sampled from an adult with an advanced solid tumor such as melanoma, head and neck, liver or kidney cancer.

This clone showed up just once. The gene calls are TRBV19 and TRBJ2-3; D is unresolved. Looked up from germline, CDR1 is LNHDA and CDR2 is SQIVND (reference sequence). CDR3 length equals 12 residues. V was trimmed by 5 bases and J by 3 bases, leaving 6 bases between them. CDR3: CASSERTDTQYF. CDR3 DNA sequence: TGTGCCAGTAGTGAAAGGACAGATACGCAGTATTTT.

The chain's CDR3 is CAWSAGSETQYF. CDR3 coding DNA: TGTGCCTGGAGTGCGGGTTCGGAGACCCAGTACTTC. This rearrangement joins TRBV30 to TRBJ2-5; no clear D gene. Trimming took 1 base from V and 5 from J, leaving 8 bases between them. This CDR3 region has 12 residues. The germline V gene encodes CDR1 GTSNPN and CDR2 SVGIG (reference sequence).

CDR3 sequence: CASSSGTGTDTQYF. As DNA, the CDR3 is TGCGCCAGCAGCTCCGGGACAGGAACAGATACGCAGTATTTT. The chain couples TRBV5-1 to TRBJ2-3; 8 bases are a match to TRBD1. Germline CDR1 SGHRS, CDR2 YFSETQ. The CDR3 totals 14 residues. V lost 3 bases and J lost 3; bases outside the gene matches: 3. Complete variable domain (other parts from reference TRBV5-1 and TRBJ2-3): KAGVTQTPRYLIKTRGQQVTLSCSPISGHRSVSWYQQTPGQGLQFLFEYFSETQRNKGNFPGRFSGRQFSNSRSEMNVSTLELGDSALYLCASSSGTGTDTQYFGPGTRLTVL.

The chain employs TRBV27 and TRBJ2-5, with D tentatively TRBD1 or TRBD2 (5 bases each). The DNA end lines up better with TRBJ2-7; the J call may be wrong. The germline CDR1 and CDR2 sequences are MNHEY and SMNVEV (reference sequence). This CDR3 comprises 16 residues. The chain's CDR3 is CASSLSKAGASYEQYF. CDR3 nucleotide sequence: TGTGCCAGCAGTTTATCAAAGGCCGGGGCCTCCTACGAGCAGTACTTC.

The CDR3 here is CASSLRDRTDTQYF. Written as DNA, the CDR3 is TGTGCCAGCAGCTTACGAGACCGCACAGATACGCAGTATTTT. V is TRBV5-4 and J is TRBJ2-3; D not resolved. The germline V gene encodes CDR1 SGHNT and CDR2 YYREEE (reference sequence). The CDR3 totals 14 residues. Between the trimmed V and J ends, which lost 2 bases and 1 base, there was a span of 8 bases.

This chain connects TRBV30 to TRBJ2-7, with D possibly TRBD2 on 7 matching bases. Trimming cost V 6 bases and J 0 bases, with 15 bases left between them. Germline V gene sequence: CDR1 GTSNPN, CDR2 SVGIG (reference sequence). This CDR3 is 14 amino acids long. This CDR3 is CACLRGAGSYEQYF. The CDR3 DNA reads as TGTGCCTGCCTCCGGGGGGCCGGCTCCTACGAGCAGTACTTC. Drawing the rest from reference TRBV30 and TRBJ2-7, the complete variable domain is SQTIHQWPATLVQPVGSPLSLECTVEGTSNPNLYWYRQAAGRGLQLLFYSVGIGQISSEVPQNLSASRPQDRQFILSSKKLLLSDSGFYLCACLRGAGSYEQYFGPGTRLTVT.

This clone was seen more than once but under ten times. The rearrangement joins TRBV27 to TRBJ2-7; TRBD1 might be the D (5 bases). V was trimmed by 0 bases and J by 6 bases, leaving 15 bases between them. Germline CDR1 and CDR2: MNHEY and SMNVEV (reference sequence). This CDR3 has 15 residues. The CDR3 nucleotides read TGTGCCAGCAGTTTATCGGGGCAGATCCTGGGCGAGCAGTACTTC. Its protein product is CASSLSGQILGEQYF.

The chain carries TRBV5-6 and TRBJ1-4; no reliable D call. This CDR3 comprises 14 residues. The V end was cut by 4 bases, the J end by 8 bases, with 15 bases between. Germline lookup yields CDR1 SGHDT and CDR2 YYEEEE. Here the CDR3 DNA reads TGTGCCAGCAGCCTGCCTTCCTATGGGGAAAAACTGTTTTTT. Protein product: CASSLPSYGEKLFF.

The chain carries TRBV14 and TRBJ1-1, with a weak D call TRBD1 (5 bases). V lost 0 bases and J lost 8, with 7 bases in between. The CDR3 totals 12 residues. Germline V lookup: CDR1 SGHDN, CDR2 FVKESK. In DNA, the CDR3 is TGTGCCAGCAGCCAAGATTGGGGGGAAGCTTTCTTT. Translated: CASSQDWGEAFF.

The chain combines TRBV7-8 with TRBJ2-7; tentatively, D is TRBD1 (5 bases). The V end lost 1 base, the J end lost 1 base, and 8 bases lay between the germline ends. This CDR3 is built from 14 residues. Germline V gives CDR1 SGHVS, CDR2 FQNEAQ. The CDR3 here is CASSLVGASYEQYF. The DNA of the CDR3 is TGTGCCAGCAGCTTAGTAGGGGCGTCCTACGAGCAGTACTTC.

This rearrangement joins TRBV5-4 to TRBJ2-7; D is possibly TRBD2 (5 bases). V lost 0 bases to trimming and J lost 0 bases, with 7 bases between them. This CDR3 has 14 residues. CDR1 is SGHNT, CDR2 YYREEE, per germline (reference sequence). CDR3 amino acids: CASSLAGNSYEQYF. The CDR3 region has the DNA TGTGCCAGCAGCTTGGCCGGGAACTCCTACGAGCAGTACTTC.